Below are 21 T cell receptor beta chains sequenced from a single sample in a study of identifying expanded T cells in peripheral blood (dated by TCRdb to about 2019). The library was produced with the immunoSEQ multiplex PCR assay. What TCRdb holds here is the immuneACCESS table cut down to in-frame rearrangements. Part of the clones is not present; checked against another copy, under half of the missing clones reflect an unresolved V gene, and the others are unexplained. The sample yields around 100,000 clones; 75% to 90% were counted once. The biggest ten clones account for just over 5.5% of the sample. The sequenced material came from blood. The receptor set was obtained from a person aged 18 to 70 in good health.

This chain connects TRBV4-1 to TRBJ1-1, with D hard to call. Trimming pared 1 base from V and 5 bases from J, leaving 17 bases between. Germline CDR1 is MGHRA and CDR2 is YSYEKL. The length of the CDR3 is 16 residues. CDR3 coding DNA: TGCGCCAGCAGCCAAGCGCCGACCCCGGAGGCGACTGAAGCTTTCTTT. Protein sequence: CASSQAPTPEATEAFF.

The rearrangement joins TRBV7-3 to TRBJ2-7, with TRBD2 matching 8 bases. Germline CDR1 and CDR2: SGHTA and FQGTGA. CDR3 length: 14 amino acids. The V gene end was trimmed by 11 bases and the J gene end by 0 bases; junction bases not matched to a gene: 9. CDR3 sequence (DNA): TGTGCCGGGGGGAGCGGGAGATTCTCCTACGAGCAGTACTTC. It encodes CAGGSGRFSYEQYF.

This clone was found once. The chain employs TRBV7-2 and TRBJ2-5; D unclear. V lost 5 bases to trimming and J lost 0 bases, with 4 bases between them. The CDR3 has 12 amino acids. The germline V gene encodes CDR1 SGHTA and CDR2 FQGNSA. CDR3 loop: CASSGNQETQYF. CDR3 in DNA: TGTGCCAGCAGCGGTAACCAAGAGACCCAGTACTTC.

The CDR3 sequence is CASSATSGRSTDTQYF. CDR3 sequence (DNA): TGTGCCAGCAGTGCGACTAGCGGGAGGAGCACAGATACGCAGTATTTT. The chain uses TRBV13 and TRBJ2-3, with TRBD2 matching over 13 bases. CDR3 length equals 16 residues. With V trimmed by 6 bases and J by 0 bases, 3 bases remained unmatched. Looked up from germline, CDR1 is PRHDT and CDR2 is FYEKMQ (reference sequence).

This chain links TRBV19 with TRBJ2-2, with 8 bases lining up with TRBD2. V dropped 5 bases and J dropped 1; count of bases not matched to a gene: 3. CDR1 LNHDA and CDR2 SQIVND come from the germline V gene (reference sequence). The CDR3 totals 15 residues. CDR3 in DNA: TGTGCCAGTAGTCGCGGGGGGATGAACACCGGGGAGCTGTTTTTT. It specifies CASSRGGMNTGELFF.

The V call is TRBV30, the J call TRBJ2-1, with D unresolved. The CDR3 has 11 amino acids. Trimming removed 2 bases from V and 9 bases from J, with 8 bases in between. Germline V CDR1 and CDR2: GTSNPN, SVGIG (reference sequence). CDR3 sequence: CAWSPTVEQFF. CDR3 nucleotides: TGTGCCTGGAGTCCGACTGTTGAGCAGTTCTTC. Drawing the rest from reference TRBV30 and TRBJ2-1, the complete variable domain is SQTIHQWPATLVQPVGSPLSLECTVEGTSNPNLYWYRQAAGRGLQLLFYSVGIGQISSEVPQNLSASRPQDRQFILSSKKLLLSDSGFYLCAWSPTVEQFFGPGTRLTVL.

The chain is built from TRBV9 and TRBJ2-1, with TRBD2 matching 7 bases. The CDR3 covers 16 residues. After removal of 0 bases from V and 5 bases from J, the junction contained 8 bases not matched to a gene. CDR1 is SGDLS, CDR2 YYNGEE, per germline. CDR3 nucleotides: TGTGCCAGCAGCGTAGCGGGAGGTGAAATCCACAATGAGCAGTTCTTC. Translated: CASSVAGGEIHNEQFF.

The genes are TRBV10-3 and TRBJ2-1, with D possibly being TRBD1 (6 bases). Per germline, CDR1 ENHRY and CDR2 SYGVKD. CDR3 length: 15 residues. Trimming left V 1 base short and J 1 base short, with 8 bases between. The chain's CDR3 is CAISEWDTSYNEQFF. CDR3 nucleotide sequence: TGTGCCATCAGTGAGTGGGACACTTCCTACAATGAGCAGTTCTTC.

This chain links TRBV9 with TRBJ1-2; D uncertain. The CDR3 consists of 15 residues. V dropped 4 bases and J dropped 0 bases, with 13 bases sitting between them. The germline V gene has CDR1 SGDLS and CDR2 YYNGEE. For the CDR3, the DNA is TGTGCCAGCAGCACGAGCCCCGGCCCTAACTATGGCTACACCTTC. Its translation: CASSTSPGPNYGYTF.

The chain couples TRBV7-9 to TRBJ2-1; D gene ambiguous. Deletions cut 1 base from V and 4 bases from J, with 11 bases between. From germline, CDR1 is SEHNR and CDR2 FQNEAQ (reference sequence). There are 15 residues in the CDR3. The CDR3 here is CASSLEITGYNEQFF. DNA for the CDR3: TGTGCCAGCAGCTTAGAAATCACCGGGTACAATGAGCAGTTCTTC. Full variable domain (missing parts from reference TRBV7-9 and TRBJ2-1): DTGVSQNPRHKITKRGQNVTFRCDPISEHNRLYWYRQTLGQGPEFLTYFQNEAQLEKSRLLSDRFSAERPKGSFSTLEIQRTEQGDSAMYLCASSLEITGYNEQFFGPGTRLTVL.

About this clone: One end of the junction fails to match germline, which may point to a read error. The CDR3 DNA is TGTGCCTGGAGTGCCGGGGACGGACAGCCCGTGCAGGGGACTGTTTTT. Amino acids: CAWSAGDGQPVQGTVF. The V and J genes are TRBV30 and TRBJ1-4; a weak D match, TRBD1 (6 bases). Germline V lookup: CDR1 GTSNPN, CDR2 SVGIG (reference sequence). This CDR3 contains 16 residues.

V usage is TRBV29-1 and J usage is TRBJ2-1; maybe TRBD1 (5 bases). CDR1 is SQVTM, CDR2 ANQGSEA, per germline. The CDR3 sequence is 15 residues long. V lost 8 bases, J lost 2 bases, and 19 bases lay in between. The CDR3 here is CSSRQRWGTYNEQFF. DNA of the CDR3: TGCAGCTCACGACAGAGGTGGGGAACCTACAATGAGCAGTTCTTC.

The CDR3 DNA sequence: TGTGCCAGCAGCTTGTTACAGAGCCTTGGAGGAAACACCATATATTTT. Protein sequence: CASSLLQSLGGNTIYF. The chain couples TRBV7-8 to TRBJ1-3; D is uncertain. V shed 3 bases and J shed 4 bases, with 16 bases lying between them. CDR3 length: 16 amino acids. Germline CDR1 and CDR2: SGHVS and FQNEAQ.

Here the CDR3 DNA reads TGTGCCAGCAGTTCCTCCGCGACTAGCTTCACCTACAATGAGCAGTTCTTC. Encoded protein: CASSSSATSFTYNEQFF. The V and J genes are TRBV28 and TRBJ2-1; 7 bases are a match to TRBD2. CDR1 and CDR2 (germline): MDHEN, SYDVKM. CDR3 length: 17 residues. The V segment lost 4 bases and the J segment 2 bases; nucleotides outside the gene matches: 11.

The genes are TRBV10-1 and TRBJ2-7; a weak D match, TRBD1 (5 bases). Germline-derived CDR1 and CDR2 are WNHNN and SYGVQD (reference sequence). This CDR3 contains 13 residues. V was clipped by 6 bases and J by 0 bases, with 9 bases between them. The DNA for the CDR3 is TGCGCCAGCAGGAAGACAGTCTCCTACGAGCAGTACTTC. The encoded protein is CASRKTVSYEQYF.

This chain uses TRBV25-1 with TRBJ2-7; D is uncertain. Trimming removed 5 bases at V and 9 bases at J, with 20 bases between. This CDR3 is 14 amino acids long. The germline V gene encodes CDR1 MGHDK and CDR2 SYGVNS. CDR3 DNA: TGTGCCAGCAGTCCTGGTACTTTGCGTTCGGGGCAGTACTTC. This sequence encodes CASSPGTLRSGQYF.

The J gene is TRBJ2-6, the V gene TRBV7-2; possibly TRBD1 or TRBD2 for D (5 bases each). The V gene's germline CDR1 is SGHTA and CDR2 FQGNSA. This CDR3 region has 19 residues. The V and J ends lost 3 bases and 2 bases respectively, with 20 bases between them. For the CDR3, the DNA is TGTGCCAGCAGCTTTAGCGCTGGGAACAGGCCCACTGGGGCCAACGTCCTGACTTTC. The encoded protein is CASSFSAGNRPTGANVLTF.

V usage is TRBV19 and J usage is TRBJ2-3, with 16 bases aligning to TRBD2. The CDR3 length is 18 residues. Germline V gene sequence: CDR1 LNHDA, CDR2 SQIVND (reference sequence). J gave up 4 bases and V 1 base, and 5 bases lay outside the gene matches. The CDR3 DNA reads TGTGCCAGTAGTATAGCGGGACTAGCGGGAGGGCCGGCAGATACGCAGTATTTT. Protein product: CASSIAGLAGGPADTQYF.

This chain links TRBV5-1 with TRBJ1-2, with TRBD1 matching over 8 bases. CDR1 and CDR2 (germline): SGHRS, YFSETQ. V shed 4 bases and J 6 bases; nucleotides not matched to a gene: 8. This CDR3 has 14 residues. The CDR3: CASSLDRGEDGYTF. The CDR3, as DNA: TGCGCCAGCAGCCTCGACAGGGGTGAGGATGGCTACACCTTC.

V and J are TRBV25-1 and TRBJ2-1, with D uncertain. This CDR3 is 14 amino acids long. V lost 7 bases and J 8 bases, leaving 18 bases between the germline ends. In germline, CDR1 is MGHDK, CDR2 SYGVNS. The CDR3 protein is CASTPSGLRHEQFF. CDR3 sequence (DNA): TGTGCCAGCACCCCCTCGGGCCTAAGACATGAGCAGTTCTTC.

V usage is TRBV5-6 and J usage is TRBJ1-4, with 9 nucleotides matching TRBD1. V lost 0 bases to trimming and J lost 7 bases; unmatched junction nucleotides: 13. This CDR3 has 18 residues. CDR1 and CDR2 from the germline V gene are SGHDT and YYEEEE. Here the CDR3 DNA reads TGTGCCAGCAGCTTGGGCCGGGACAGGGTTTATCGGGGTGAAAAACTGTTTTTT. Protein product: CASSLGRDRVYRGEKLFF.